The 21 T cell receptor beta chains presented below share a single source sample, sequenced in a study of blood T cell repertoires in COVID-19. TCRdb's table, derived via immunoSEQ multiplex PCR, lists solely in-frame clones and lacks some. The sample has about 72,000 clones, roughly 89% seen once. Specimen: peripheral blood. The receptors were sampled from a man between 25 and 39 years old with acute or convalescent COVID-19.

This CDR3 reads CASSVTSGSIDEQFF. The CDR3 DNA reads TGCGCCAGCAGCGTGACTAGCGGGAGCATCGATGAGCAGTTCTTC. The chain carries TRBV5-1 and TRBJ2-1, with TRBD2 matching over 12 bases. V was clipped by 4 bases and J by 8 bases; unmatched bases: 7. The CDR3 length is 15 residues. The germline V gene has CDR1 SGHRS and CDR2 YFSETQ.

The chain combines TRBV5-1 with TRBJ2-7; 7 bases match TRBD1. CDR3 length: 12 residues. Germline CDR1 reads SGHRS; CDR2 reads YFSETQ. The J segment lost 5 bases and the V segment lost 5 bases, leaving 4 bases of the junction unmatched. DNA for the CDR3: TGCGCCAGCAGGACAGGGCGGAACGAGCAGTACTTC. Its translation: CASRTGRNEQYF. The whole variable domain, filled in from reference TRBV5-1 and TRBJ2-7, reads KAGVTQTPRYLIKTRGQQVTLSCSPISGHRSVSWYQQTPGQGLQFLFEYFSETQRNKGNFPGRFSGRQFSNSRSEMNVSTLELGDSALYLCASRTGRNEQYFGPGTRLTVT.

This chain links TRBV18 with TRBJ2-7; D may be TRBD1 (6 bases). V was clipped by 6 bases and J by 6 bases, with 18 bases between them. The CDR3 is 14 amino acids. Germline V lookup: CDR1 KGHSH, CDR2 LQKENI. The DNA for the CDR3 is TGTGCCAGCTCCCCTTCGGCGGCCAGGGGCGAGCAGTACTTC. As protein: CASSPSAARGEQYF.

The CDR3 DNA reads as TGTGCCAGCAGCTTAGAGGAAGGAGGCGGGAGGGGCAGGGAGCAGTTCTTC. Amino acid sequence: CASSLEEGGGRGREQFF. V gene TRBV7-2 combines with J gene TRBJ2-1; 9 bases are a match to TRBD2. Trimming removed 1 base from V and 10 bases from J; junction bases left unmatched: 14. This CDR3 has 17 residues. The germline V gene has CDR1 SGHTA and CDR2 FQGNSA.

The chain couples TRBV6-1 to TRBJ1-3; D is ambiguous. The CDR3 is made up of 14 amino acids. V gave up 5 bases and J gave up 0 bases, with 8 bases separating them. From germline, CDR1 is MNHNS and CDR2 SASEGT. The CDR3 region has the DNA TGTGCCAGCAGTTTGAGTACCTCTGGAAACACCATATATTTT. Amino acid sequence: CASSLSTSGNTIYF.

The rearrangement joins TRBV4-3 to TRBJ2-2; possibly TRBD2 for D (5 bases). V was shortened by 1 base and J by 5 bases, with 5 bases between the two germline ends. The CDR3 consists of 13 residues. Per the germline V gene, CDR1 is LGHNA and CDR2 is YSLEER. The CDR3 loop is CASSQGETGELFF. In nucleotides, the CDR3 is TGCGCCAGCAGCCAAGGGGAGACCGGGGAGCTGTTTTTT.

This chain links TRBV18 with TRBJ2-7; D possibly corresponds to TRBD2 (6 bases). Germline values: CDR1 KGHSH, CDR2 LQKENI. Trimming left V 0 bases short and J 6 bases short, with 9 bases between. This CDR3 has 13 amino acids. Here the CDR3 reads CASSPPQLAEQYF. The CDR3 DNA reads as TGTGCCAGCTCACCACCCCAACTAGCCGAGCAGTACTTC.

V is TRBV10-2 and J is TRBJ2-6; possibly TRBD1 for D (5 bases). This CDR3 is 13 amino acids long. CDR1 and CDR2 from the germline V gene are WSHSY and SAAADI. V gave up 9 bases and J gave up 4 bases, with 10 bases separating them. The CDR3 sequence: CASKGAGANVLTF. The DNA for the CDR3 is TGCGCCAGTAAAGGGGCAGGGGCCAACGTCCTGACTTTC.

This clone was observed a handful of times. The chain has TRBV4-3 and TRBJ1-2; D is undetermined. V gave up 0 bases and J gave up 2 bases, with 10 bases separating them. The CDR3 has 15 amino acids. Germline V gene sequence: CDR1 LGHNA, CDR2 YSLEER. The CDR3: CASSQEWEANYGYTF. CDR3 nucleotides: TGCGCCAGCAGCCAAGAGTGGGAGGCAAACTATGGCTACACCTTC.

The chain has TRBV28 and TRBJ2-2, with TRBD2 identical over 9 bases. Germline V gene sequence: CDR1 MDHEN, CDR2 SYDVKM. Trimming took 7 bases from V and 4 from J; bases not matched to a gene: 7. The CDR3 spans 15 residues. CDR3 nucleotides: TGTGCCAGCATGGTAGCGGGAGTGGGCACCGGGGAGCTGTTTTTT. Amino acids: CASMVAGVGTGELFF.

The chain is built from TRBV28 and TRBJ1-1; D is undetermined. Germline CDR1 reads MDHEN; CDR2 reads SYDVKM. V lost 3 bases and J 11 bases, leaving 13 bases between the germline ends. The CDR3 length is 12 residues. The CDR3 is CASSLAGFRAFF. In DNA form, the CDR3 reads TGTGCCAGCAGTTTGGCGGGGTTTAGGGCTTTCTTT.

This chain connects TRBV5-6 to TRBJ2-3; D unresolved. Germline V gives CDR1 SGHDT, CDR2 YYEEEE. Trimming stripped 1 base from V and 0 bases from J, with 9 bases between. The CDR3 contains 15 residues. Here the CDR3 reads CASSLYLRSTDTQYF. The CDR3 DNA sequence: TGTGCCAGCAGCTTGTACTTGCGCAGCACAGATACGCAGTATTTT.

This clone has only one observation. The CDR3 coding sequence is TGTGCCAGTGGGACTAGCGGGTTCTCCTACGAGCAGTACTTC. It encodes CASGTSGFSYEQYF. This chain uses TRBV27 with TRBJ2-7, with 12 positions matching TRBD2. Germline V gene sequence: CDR1 MNHEY, CDR2 SMNVEV (reference sequence). With V trimmed by 9 bases and J by 0 bases, 3 bases remained unmatched. The CDR3 contains 14 residues.

The genes are TRBV5-1 and TRBJ2-1, with 11 bases identical to TRBD2. The length of the CDR3 is 17 residues. CDR1 SGHRS and CDR2 YFSETQ come from the germline V gene. After removal of 3 bases from V and 5 bases from J, the junction contained 10 bases not matched to a gene. This CDR3 reads CASSSNLAGGLNNEQFF. The CDR3 DNA reads TGCGCCAGCAGCTCCAATTTAGCGGGAGGGTTGAACAATGAGCAGTTCTTC.

This chain connects TRBV4-2 to TRBJ2-2, with D possibly matching TRBD2 (5 bases). From germline, CDR1 is LGHNA and CDR2 YNFKEQ. The CDR3 runs to 18 residues. Trimming removed 0 bases at V and 3 bases at J, with 17 bases between. The CDR3 DNA is TGTGCCAGCAGCCAAGAAGCCCCAGCAGGAGGATACACCGGGGAGCTGTTTTTT. Translation gives CASSQEAPAGGYTGELFF.

The rearrangement links TRBV5-1 to TRBJ2-7, with TRBD1 as a possible D gene (5 bases). Germline CDR1 reads SGHRS; CDR2 reads YFSETQ. V lost 2 bases and J lost 1, with 13 bases in between. The CDR3 length is 15 residues. The CDR3 DNA reads TGCGCCAGCAGCTTAGGCAGGGCCCCATCCTACGAGCAGTACTTC. Its translation: CASSLGRAPSYEQYF.

This clone was detected a few times. This chain links TRBV7-9 with TRBJ2-7; 14 positions match TRBD2. Looked up from germline, CDR1 is SEHNR and CDR2 is FQNEAQ (reference sequence). Trimming took 4 bases from V and 4 from J; bases not matched to a gene: 6. This CDR3 comprises 16 residues. Here the CDR3 reads CASSSGTSGSSYEQYF. In nucleotides, the CDR3 is TGTGCCAGCAGCTCCGGGACTAGCGGGAGTTCATACGAGCAGTACTTC.

This clone was seen more than once but under ten times. This rearrangement joins TRBV28 to TRBJ1-1; tentatively, D is TRBD1 (6 bases). Germline assignment: CDR1 MDHEN and CDR2 SYDVKM. The CDR3 covers 12 residues. V shed 8 bases and J shed 4 bases, with 11 bases lying between them. The CDR3 spells CASATGSTEAFF. The DNA for the CDR3 is TGTGCCAGCGCTACAGGGTCCACTGAAGCTTTCTTT.

The gene calls are TRBV9 and TRBJ2-5; possible D gene TRBD2, 6 bases. V was clipped by 0 bases and J by 2 bases, with 8 bases between them. The CDR3 is 14 amino acids. From germline, CDR1 is SGDLS and CDR2 YYNGEE. CDR3 DNA: TGTGCCAGCAGCGTAGGCGGGACTCAAGAGACCCAGTACTTC. This codes for CASSVGGTQETQYF.

The chain employs TRBV7-3 and TRBJ2-1; TRBD2 matches 11 bases. This CDR3 has 15 amino acids. Germline lookup yields CDR1 SGHTA and CDR2 FQGTGA. The trim removed 5 bases at V and 6 bases at J, leaving 6 bases unmatched. CDR3 sequence: CASSQLAGEANEQFF. The CDR3 DNA sequence: TGTGCCAGCAGCCAACTAGCGGGAGAGGCCAATGAGCAGTTCTTC.

The genes are TRBV28 and TRBJ2-2, with 12 bases aligning to TRBD1. Germline V gene sequence: CDR1 MDHEN, CDR2 SYDVKM. The ends lost 6 bases at V and 7 bases at J; junction bases unmatched: 9. The CDR3 is 16 amino acids. This CDR3 reads CASSLGGQGAFGELFF. The CDR3 nucleotides are TGTGCCAGCAGCCTAGGGGGACAGGGGGCTTTCGGGGAGCTGTTTTTT.